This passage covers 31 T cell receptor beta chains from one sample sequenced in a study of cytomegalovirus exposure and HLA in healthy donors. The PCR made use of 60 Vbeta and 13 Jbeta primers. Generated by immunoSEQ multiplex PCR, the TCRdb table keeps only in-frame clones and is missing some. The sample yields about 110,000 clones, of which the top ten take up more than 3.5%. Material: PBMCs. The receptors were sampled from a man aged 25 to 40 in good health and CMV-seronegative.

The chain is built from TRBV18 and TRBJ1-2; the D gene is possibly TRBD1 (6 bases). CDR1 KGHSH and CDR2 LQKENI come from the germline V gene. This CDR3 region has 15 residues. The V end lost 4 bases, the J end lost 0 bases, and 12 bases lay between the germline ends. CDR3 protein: CASSLAGTPNYGYTF. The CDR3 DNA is TGTGCCAGCTCACTAGCCGGGACACCTAACTATGGCTACACCTTC.

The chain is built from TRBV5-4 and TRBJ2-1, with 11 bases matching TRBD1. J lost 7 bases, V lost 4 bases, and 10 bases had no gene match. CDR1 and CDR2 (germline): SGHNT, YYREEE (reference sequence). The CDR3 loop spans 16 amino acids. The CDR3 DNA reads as TGTGCCAGCAGCCCCCTACTAGGACAGGGGGCGAATGAGCAGTTCTTC. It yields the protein CASSPLLGQGANEQFF.

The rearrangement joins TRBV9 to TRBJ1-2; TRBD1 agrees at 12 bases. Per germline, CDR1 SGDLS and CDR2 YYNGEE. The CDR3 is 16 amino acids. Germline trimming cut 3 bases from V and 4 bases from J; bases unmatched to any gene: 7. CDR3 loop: CASSGDRGLDGYGYTF. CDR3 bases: TGTGCCAGCAGCGGGGACAGGGGGCTTGACGGCTATGGCTACACCTTC.

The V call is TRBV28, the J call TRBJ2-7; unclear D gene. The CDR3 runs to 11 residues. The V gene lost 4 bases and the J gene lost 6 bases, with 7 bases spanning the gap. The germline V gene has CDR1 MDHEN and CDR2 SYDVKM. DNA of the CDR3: TGTGCCAGCAGTTCGGTTCGCGAGCAGTACTTC. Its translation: CASSSVREQYF. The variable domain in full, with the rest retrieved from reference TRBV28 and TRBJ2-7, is DVKVTQSSRYLVKRTGEKVFLECVQDMDHENMFWYRQDPGLGLRLIYFSYDVKMKEKGDIPEGYSVSREKKERFSLILESASTNQTSMYLCASSSVREQYFGPGTRLTVT.

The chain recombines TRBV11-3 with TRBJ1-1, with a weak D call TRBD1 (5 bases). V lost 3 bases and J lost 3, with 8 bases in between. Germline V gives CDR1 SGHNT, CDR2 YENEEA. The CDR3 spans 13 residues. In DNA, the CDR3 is TGTGCCAGCAGCTTCACACAGGACACTGAAGCTTTCTTT. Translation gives CASSFTQDTEAFF.

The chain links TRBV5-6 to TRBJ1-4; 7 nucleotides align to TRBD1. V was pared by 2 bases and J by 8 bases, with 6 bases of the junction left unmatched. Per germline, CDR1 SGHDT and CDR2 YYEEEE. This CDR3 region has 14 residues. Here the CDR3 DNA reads TGTGCCAGCAGCTTCACAGGGGTTCGGGAAAAACTGTTTTTT. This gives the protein CASSFTGVREKLFF. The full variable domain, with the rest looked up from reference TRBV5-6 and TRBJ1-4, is DAGVTQSPTHLIKTRGQQVTLRCSPKSGHDTVSWYQQALGQGPQFIFQYYEEEERQRGNFPDRFSGHQFPNYSSELNVNALLLGDSALYLCASSFTGVREKLFFGSGTQLSVL.

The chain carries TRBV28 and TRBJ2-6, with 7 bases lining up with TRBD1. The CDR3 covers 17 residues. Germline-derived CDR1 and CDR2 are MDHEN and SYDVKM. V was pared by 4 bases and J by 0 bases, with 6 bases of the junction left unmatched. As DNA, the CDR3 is TGTGCCAGCAGTTCCCAGACAGGGATCTCTGGGGCCAACGTCCTGACTTTC. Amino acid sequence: CASSSQTGISGANVLTF.

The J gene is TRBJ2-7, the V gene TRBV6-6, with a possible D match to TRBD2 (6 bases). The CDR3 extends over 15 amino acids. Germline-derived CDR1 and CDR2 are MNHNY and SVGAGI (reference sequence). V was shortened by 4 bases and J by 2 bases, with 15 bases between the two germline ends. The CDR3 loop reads CASSLYRLGPYEQYF. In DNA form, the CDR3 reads TGTGCCAGCAGTTTATACAGACTAGGTCCCTACGAGCAGTACTTC.

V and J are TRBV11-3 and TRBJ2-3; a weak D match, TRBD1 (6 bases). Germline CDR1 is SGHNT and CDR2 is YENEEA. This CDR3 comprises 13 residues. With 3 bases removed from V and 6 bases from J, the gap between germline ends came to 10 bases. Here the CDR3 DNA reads TGTGCCAGCAGCTTGGACAGCCAGGATACGCAGTATTTT. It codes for CASSLDSQDTQYF.

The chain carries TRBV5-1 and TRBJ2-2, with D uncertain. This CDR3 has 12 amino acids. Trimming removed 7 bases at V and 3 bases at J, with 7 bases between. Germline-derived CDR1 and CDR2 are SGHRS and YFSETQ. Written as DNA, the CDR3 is TGCGCCAGCGGCGACTACACCGGGGAGCTGTTTTTT. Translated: CASGDYTGELFF.

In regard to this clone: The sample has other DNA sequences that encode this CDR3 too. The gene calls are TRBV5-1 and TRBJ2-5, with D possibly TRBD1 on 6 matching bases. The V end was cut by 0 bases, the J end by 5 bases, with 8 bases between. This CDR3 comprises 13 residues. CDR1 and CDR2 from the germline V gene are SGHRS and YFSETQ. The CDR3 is CASSLGQGETQYF. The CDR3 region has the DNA TGCGCCAGCAGCTTGGGGCAGGGGGAGACCCAGTACTTC.

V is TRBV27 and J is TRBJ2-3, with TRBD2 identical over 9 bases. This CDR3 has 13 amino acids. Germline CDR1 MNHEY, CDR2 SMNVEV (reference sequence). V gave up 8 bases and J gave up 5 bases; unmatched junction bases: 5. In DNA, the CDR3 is TGTGCCAGCGGCCCTAGCGGGATAGATACGCAGTATTTT. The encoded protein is CASGPSGIDTQYF.

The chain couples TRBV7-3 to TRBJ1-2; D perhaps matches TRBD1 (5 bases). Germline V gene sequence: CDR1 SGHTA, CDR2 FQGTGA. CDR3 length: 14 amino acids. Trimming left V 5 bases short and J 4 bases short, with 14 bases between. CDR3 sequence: CASSLDGGSYGYTF. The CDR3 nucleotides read TGTGCCAGCAGCCTAGATGGGGGGAGCTATGGCTACACCTTC.

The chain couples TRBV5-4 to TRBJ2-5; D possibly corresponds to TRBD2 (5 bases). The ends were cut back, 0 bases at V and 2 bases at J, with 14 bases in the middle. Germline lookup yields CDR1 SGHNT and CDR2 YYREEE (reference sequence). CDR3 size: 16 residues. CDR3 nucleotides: TGTGCCAGCAGCTTGGCCTCCCCAGGCGGGCAAGAGACCCAGTACTTC. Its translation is CASSLASPGGQETQYF. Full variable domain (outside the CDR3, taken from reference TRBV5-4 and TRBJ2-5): ETGVTQSPTHLIKTRGQQVTLRCSSQSGHNTVSWYQQALGQGPQFIFQYYREEENGRGNFPPRFSGLQFPNYSSELNVNALELDDSALYLCASSLASPGGQETQYFGPGTRLLVL.

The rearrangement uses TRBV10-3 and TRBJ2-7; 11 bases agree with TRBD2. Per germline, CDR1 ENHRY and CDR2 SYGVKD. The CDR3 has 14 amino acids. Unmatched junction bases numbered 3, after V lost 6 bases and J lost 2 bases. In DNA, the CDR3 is TGTGCCATCAGCAGTAGCGGGGGGGCCTACGAGCAGTACTTC. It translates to CAISSSGGAYEQYF.

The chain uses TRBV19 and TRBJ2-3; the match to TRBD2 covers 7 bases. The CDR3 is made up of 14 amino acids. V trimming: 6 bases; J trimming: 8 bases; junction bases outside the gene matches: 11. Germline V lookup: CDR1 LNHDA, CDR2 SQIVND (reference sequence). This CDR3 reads CASSSLALTGTQYF. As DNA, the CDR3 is TGTGCCAGTAGCTCACTAGCGCTGACGGGTACGCAGTATTTT.

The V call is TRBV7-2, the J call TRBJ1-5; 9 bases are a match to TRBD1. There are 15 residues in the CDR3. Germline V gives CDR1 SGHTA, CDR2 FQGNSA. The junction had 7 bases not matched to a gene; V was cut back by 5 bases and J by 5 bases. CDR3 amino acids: CASSGRDRVDQPQHF. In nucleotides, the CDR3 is TGTGCCAGCAGCGGCCGGGACAGGGTTGATCAGCCCCAGCATTTT.

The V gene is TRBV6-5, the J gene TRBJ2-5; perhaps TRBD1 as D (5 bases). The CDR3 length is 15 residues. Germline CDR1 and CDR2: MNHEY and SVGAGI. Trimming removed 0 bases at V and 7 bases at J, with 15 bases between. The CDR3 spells CASSYSAGPRGTQYF. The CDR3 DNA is TGTGCCAGCAGTTACTCGGCAGGGCCCCGAGGGACCCAGTACTTC.

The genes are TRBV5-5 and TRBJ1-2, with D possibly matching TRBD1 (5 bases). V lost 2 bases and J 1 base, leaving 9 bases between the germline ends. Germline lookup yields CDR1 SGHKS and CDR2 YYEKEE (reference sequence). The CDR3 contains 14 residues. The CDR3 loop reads CASSLGHINYGYTF. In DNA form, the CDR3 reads TGTGCCAGCAGCTTAGGACATATTAACTATGGCTACACCTTC.

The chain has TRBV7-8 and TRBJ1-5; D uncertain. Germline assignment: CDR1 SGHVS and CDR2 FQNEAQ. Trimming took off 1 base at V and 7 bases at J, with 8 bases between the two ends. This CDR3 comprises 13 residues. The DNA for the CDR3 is TGTGCCAGCAGCTTAGAATTGGGCCAGCCCCAGCATTTT. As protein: CASSLELGQPQHF.

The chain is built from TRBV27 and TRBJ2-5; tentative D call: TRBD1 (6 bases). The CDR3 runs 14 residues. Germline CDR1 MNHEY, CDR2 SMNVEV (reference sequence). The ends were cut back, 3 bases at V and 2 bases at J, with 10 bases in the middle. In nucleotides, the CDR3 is TGTGCCAGCAGTTTTCAGGGGTTACAAGAGACCCAGTACTTC. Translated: CASSFQGLQETQYF.

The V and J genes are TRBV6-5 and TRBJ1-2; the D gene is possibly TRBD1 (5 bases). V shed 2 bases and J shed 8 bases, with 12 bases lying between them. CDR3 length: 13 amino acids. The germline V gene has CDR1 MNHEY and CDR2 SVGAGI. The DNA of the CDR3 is TGTGCCAGCAGTTACCCCTCGGGGGGAGGCTACACCTTC. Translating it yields CASSYPSGGGYTF.

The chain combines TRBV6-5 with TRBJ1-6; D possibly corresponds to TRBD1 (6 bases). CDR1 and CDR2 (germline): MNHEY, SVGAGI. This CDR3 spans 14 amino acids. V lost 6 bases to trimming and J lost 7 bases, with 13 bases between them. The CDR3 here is CASRKQGMNSPLHF. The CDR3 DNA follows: TGTGCCAGCAGGAAACAGGGAATGAATTCACCCCTCCACTTT.

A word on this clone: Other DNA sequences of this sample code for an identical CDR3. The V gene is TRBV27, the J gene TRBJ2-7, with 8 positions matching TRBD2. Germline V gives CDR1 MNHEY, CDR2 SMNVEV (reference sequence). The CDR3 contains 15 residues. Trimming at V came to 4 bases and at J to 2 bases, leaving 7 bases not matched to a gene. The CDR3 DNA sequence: TGTGCCAGCAGTTCTAAGGGACTAGGAACCTACGAGCAGTACTTC. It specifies CASSSKGLGTYEQYF.

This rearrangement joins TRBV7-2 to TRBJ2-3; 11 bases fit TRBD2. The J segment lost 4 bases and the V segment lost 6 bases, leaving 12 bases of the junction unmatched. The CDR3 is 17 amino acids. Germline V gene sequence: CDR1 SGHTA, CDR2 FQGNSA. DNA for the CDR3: TGTGCCAGCAGGTTGGGGCCGGGACTAGCGGCCTCAGATACGCAGTATTTT. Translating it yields CASRLGPGLAASDTQYF. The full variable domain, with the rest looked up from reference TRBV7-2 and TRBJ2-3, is GAGVSQSPSNKVTEKGKDVELRCDPISGHTALYWYRQSLGQGLEFLIYFQGNSAPDKSGLPSDRFSAERTGGSVSTLTIQRTQQEDSAVYLCASRLGPGLAASDTQYFGPGTRLTVL.

CDR3 sequence: CASSLTASGTANGELFF. The CDR3 DNA reads as TGTGCCAGCAGCCTAACAGCTTCCGGGACAGCTAACGGGGAGCTGTTTTTT. V gene TRBV28 combines with J gene TRBJ2-2; TRBD1 aligns across 7 bases. CDR1 and CDR2 from the germline V gene are MDHEN and SYDVKM. J lost 7 bases, V lost 6 bases, and 17 bases had no gene match. This CDR3 comprises 17 residues.

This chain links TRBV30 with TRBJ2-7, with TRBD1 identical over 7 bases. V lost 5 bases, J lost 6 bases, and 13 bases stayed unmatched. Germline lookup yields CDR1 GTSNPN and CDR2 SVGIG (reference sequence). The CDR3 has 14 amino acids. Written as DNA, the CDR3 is TGTGCCTGGCGTCTAACCGGGACAGTCGTCGAGCAGTACTTC. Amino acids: CAWRLTGTVVEQYF.

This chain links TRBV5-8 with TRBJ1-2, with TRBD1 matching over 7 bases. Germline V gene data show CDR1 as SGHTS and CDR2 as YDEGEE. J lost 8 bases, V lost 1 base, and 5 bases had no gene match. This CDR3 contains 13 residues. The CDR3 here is CASSLTGVGGYTF. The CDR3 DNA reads TGTGCCAGCAGCTTGACAGGGGTTGGAGGCTACACCTTC.

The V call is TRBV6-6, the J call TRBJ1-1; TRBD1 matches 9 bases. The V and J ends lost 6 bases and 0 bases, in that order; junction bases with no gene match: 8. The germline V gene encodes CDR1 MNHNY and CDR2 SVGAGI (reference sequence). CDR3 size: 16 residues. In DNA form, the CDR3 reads TGTGCCAGCAGAAAGGGACAGGGAAGCATGAACACTGAAGCTTTCTTT. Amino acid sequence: CASRKGQGSMNTEAFF.

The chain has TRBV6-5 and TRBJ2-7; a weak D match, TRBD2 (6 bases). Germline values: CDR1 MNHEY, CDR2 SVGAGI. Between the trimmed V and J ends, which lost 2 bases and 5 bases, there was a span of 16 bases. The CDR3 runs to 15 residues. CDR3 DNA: TGTGCCAGCAGTTACATGGGACTCACTCCCAACGAGCAGTACTTC. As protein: CASSYMGLTPNEQYF.

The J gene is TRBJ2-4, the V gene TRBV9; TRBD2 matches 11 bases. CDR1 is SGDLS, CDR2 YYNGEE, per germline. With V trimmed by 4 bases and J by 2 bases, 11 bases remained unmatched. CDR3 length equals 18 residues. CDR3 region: CASSPRQTSGATKNIQYF. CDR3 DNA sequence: TGTGCCAGCAGCCCACGACAGACTAGCGGGGCAACCAAAAACATTCAGTACTTC.